This T cell receptor beta chain was obtained from a study of cytomegalovirus exposure and HLA in healthy donors. Study results and caveats: Evidence from a later analysis indicated that most CMV-associated TCR beta chains looked HLA-restricted. A later analysis reportedly identified an Asian-associated ancestry cluster as carrying fewer N-insertions than the approximately 730-donor mean. Some TCR beta chains (around 180 of them) were listed as cytomegalovirus-associated.

Germline-derived CDR1 and CDR2 are MGHRA and YSYEKL. The length of the CDR3 is 15 residues. The V gene end was trimmed by 4 bases and the J gene end by 2 bases; junction bases not matched to a gene: 8. Amplification used 60 Vbeta primers and 13 Jbeta primers. Profiled with immunoSEQ multiplex PCR; TCRdb holds only in-frame clones, not every one. The sample lists 130,000 or so clones, approximately 84% occurring once. As regards this clone: Antigen specificity is unknown.

This receptor was taken from a young woman in good health and CMV-seronegative. Specimen: PBMCs. V and J are TRBV4-1 and TRBJ2-7; 7 bases align to TRBD1. The DNA of the CDR3 is TGCGCCAGCAGCCGAGAAACGGGACAGACCTACGAGCAGTACTTC. Translated: CASSRETGQTYEQYF.